This TCR beta chain is drawn from a study of metastatic and nonmetastatic thyroid tumors. Germline lookup yields CDR1 MNHNS and CDR2 SASEGT. The CDR3 is 15 residues long. Trimming pared 5 bases from V and 4 bases from J, leaving 14 bases between. This clone rates as medium-sized. None of the patients had undergone any treatment ahead of thyroid surgery. TCRdb re-called the PCR reads through MiXCR. Of some 19,000 clones listed, 25% to 30% are singletons. The chain is built from TRBV6-1 and TRBJ1-4, with D possibly being TRBD1 (5 bases). This sequence originates from a male donor with papillary thyroid cancer or a benign thyroid nodule (not recorded which). Some clones in this sample may be carry-over from other donors' samples. The sequencing sample was made of blood. The CDR3 sequence is CASSHGGVGNEKLFF. The CDR3 bases are TGTGCCAGCAGTCATGGGGGGGTAGGTAATGAAAAACTGTTTTTT.